A selection of T cell receptor beta chains follows, all from one sample in a study of blood T cell repertoires in COVID-19. Profiled with immunoSEQ multiplex PCR; TCRdb holds only in-frame clones, not every one. The sample lists roughly 260,000 clones; approximately 90% were seen once. Sequenced sample: PBMCs or T cells enriched from blood (not recorded which). Source of these receptors: a woman younger than 30 who had recovered from COVID-19. CDR3s include the opening cysteine and the closing phenylalanine or tryptophan. The order of the fields is J gene, V gene, clone size, D gene, CDR3 DNA, CDR3 protein. D genes are given only for firm matches. A row's size may be missing; if present it is once, few, many or a size class.

j_gene: TRBJ1-1
v_gene: TRBV5-1
abundance: NA
d_gene: NA
CDR3nt: TGCGCCAGCAGCTTGGGTGTGGGAGAGAACACTGAAGCTTTCTTT
CDR3aa: CASSLGVGENTEAFF

j_gene: TRBJ2-5
v_gene: TRBV18
abundance: NA
d_gene: NA
CDR3nt: TGTGCCAGCTCACCACGGCAGGGAGGTCGAGAGACCCAGTACTTC
CDR3aa: CASSPRQGGRETQYF

j_gene: TRBJ1-2
v_gene: TRBV29-1
abundance: NA
d_gene: TRBD1
CDR3nt: TGCAGCGCAAGACAGGGACTTTTCTATGGCTACACCTTC
CDR3aa: CSARQGLFYGYTF

j_gene: TRBJ2-1
v_gene: TRBV6-5
abundance: few
d_gene: TRBD1
CDR3nt: TGTGCCAGCAGTAAACTGGGACAGGGTAGCAATGAGCAGTTCTTC
CDR3aa: CASSKLGQGSNEQFF

j_gene: TRBJ1-2
v_gene: TRBV3-1/TRBV3-2
abundance: once
d_gene: NA
CDR3nt: TGTGCCAGCAGCCAGCGGTCCTATGGCTACACCTTC
CDR3aa: CASSQRSYGYTF

j_gene: TRBJ1-4
v_gene: TRBV15
abundance: once
d_gene: TRBD1
CDR3nt: TGTGCCACCAGAAAACGGGACAGATGGAGCGAAAAACTGTTTTTT
CDR3aa: CATRKRDRWSEKLFF

j_gene: TRBJ2-2
v_gene: TRBV28
abundance: NA
d_gene: TRBD1
CDR3nt: TGTGCCAGCAGAACAGGGGGCAACACCGGGGAGCTGTTTTTT
CDR3aa: CASRTGGNTGELFF

j_gene: TRBJ2-1
v_gene: TRBV7-8
abundance: NA
d_gene: TRBD2
CDR3nt: TGTGCCAGCAGCCGAGCGGGAGTGGGGTACTTTGAGCAGTTCTTC
CDR3aa: CASSRAGVGYFEQFF

j_gene: TRBJ2-7
v_gene: TRBV29-1
abundance: NA
d_gene: TRBD1
CDR3nt: TGCAGCGCCACCGGGACAGGGCTCTACGAGCAGTACTTC
CDR3aa: CSATGTGLYEQYF

j_gene: TRBJ1-1
v_gene: TRBV10-3
abundance: NA
d_gene: NA
CDR3nt: TGTGCCATCAGTGAGAGGGCAGGGATGAACACTGAAGCTTTCTTT
CDR3aa: CAISERAGMNTEAFF

j_gene: TRBJ1-3
v_gene: TRBV7-9
abundance: NA
d_gene: NA
CDR3nt: TGTGCCAGCAGTCCAACCGACCGGGGAGATGGAGGAAACACCATATATTTT
CDR3aa: CASSPTDRGDGGNTIYF

j_gene: TRBJ2-1
v_gene: TRBV18
abundance: NA
d_gene: NA
CDR3nt: TGTGCCAGCTCACTCGGAGGGTCGAGCGGTGAGCAGTTCTTC
CDR3aa: CASSLGGSSGEQFF

j_gene: TRBJ2-6
v_gene: TRBV4-1
abundance: NA
d_gene: NA
CDR3nt: TGCGCCAGCAGCCAAGATACACCAGGGAATGGGGCCAACGTCCTGACTTTC
CDR3aa: CASSQDTPGNGANVLTF

j_gene: TRBJ2-2
v_gene: TRBV11-2
abundance: NA
d_gene: NA
CDR3nt: TGTGCCAGCAGCTTAATCCGGTACACCGGGGAGCTGTTTTTT
CDR3aa: CASSLIRYTGELFF

j_gene: TRBJ1-2
v_gene: TRBV7-3
abundance: NA
d_gene: NA
CDR3nt: TGTGCCAGCAGCTTATCCGGGAGAAACTATGGCTACACCTTC
CDR3aa: CASSLSGRNYGYTF

j_gene: TRBJ2-6
v_gene: TRBV14
abundance: NA
d_gene: TRBD1
CDR3nt: TGTGCCAGCAGCCCGCACAGGGGTGGGGCCAACGTCCTGACTTTC
CDR3aa: CASSPHRGGANVLTF

j_gene: TRBJ1-2
v_gene: TRBV18
abundance: NA
d_gene: NA
CDR3nt: TGTGCCAGCTCAAAAACCTCCACAGGGACAAACTATGGCTACACCTTC
CDR3aa: CASSKTSTGTNYGYTF

j_gene: TRBJ1-2
v_gene: TRBV28
abundance: NA
d_gene: NA
CDR3nt: TGTGCCAGCAGTTGGCCACAGGGAGCTAACTATGGCTACACCTTC
CDR3aa: CASSWPQGANYGYTF

j_gene: TRBJ2-1
v_gene: TRBV2
abundance: few
d_gene: TRBD2
CDR3nt: TGTGCCAGCAGGGTAGCGGGGGGTTACAATGAGCAGTTCTTC
CDR3aa: CASRVAGGYNEQFF

j_gene: TRBJ1-2
v_gene: TRBV7-9
abundance: NA
d_gene: TRBD1
CDR3nt: TGTGCCAGCAGCTTGGGACAGAGTCTAAGGGGCTACACCTTC
CDR3aa: CASSLGQSLRGYTF

j_gene: TRBJ2-7
v_gene: TRBV5-1
abundance: NA
d_gene: NA
CDR3nt: TGCGCCAGCAGCTTGATGACAGGTCAAACCTACGAGCAGTACTTC
CDR3aa: CASSLMTGQTYEQYF

j_gene: TRBJ2-2
v_gene: TRBV11-2
abundance: NA
d_gene: TRBD1
CDR3nt: TGTGCCAGCAGCTTAGGTGGGACAGGGAACGGGGAGCTGTTTTTT
CDR3aa: CASSLGGTGNGELFF

j_gene: TRBJ2-7
v_gene: TRBV7-8
abundance: NA
d_gene: NA
CDR3nt: TGTGCCAGCGGGAGGGGGAGCTCCTACGAGCAGTACTTC
CDR3aa: CASGRGSSYEQYF

j_gene: TRBJ2-3
v_gene: TRBV10-3
abundance: NA
d_gene: TRBD2
CDR3nt: TGTGCCATCAGTGAGGCGGGAGCAGCAGATACGCAGTATTTT
CDR3aa: CAISEAGAADTQYF

j_gene: TRBJ1-1
v_gene: TRBV9
abundance: NA
d_gene: NA
CDR3nt: TGTGCCAGCAGCGTAGAACAGGCGAACACTGAAGCTTTCTTT
CDR3aa: CASSVEQANTEAFF

j_gene: TRBJ1-2
v_gene: TRBV27
abundance: NA
d_gene: NA
CDR3nt: TGTGCCGCGGCCCTGGGCGGGGGAGGCTATGGCTACACCTTC
CDR3aa: CAAALGGGGYGYTF

j_gene: TRBJ2-5
v_gene: TRBV6-1
abundance: many
d_gene: TRBD2
CDR3nt: TGTGCCAGCAGTGAATATAGCGGGGGCCAAGAGACCCAGTACTTC
CDR3aa: CASSEYSGGQETQYF

j_gene: TRBJ2-2
v_gene: TRBV7-3
abundance: NA
d_gene: TRBD1
CDR3nt: TGTGCCAGCAGCCCCGGATACAGGGGGACCGGGGAGCTGTTTTTT
CDR3aa: CASSPGYRGTGELFF

j_gene: TRBJ2-5
v_gene: TRBV27
abundance: NA
d_gene: NA
CDR3nt: TGTGCCAGCAGTTTGGTCGGTACCAGGGAGACCCAGTACTTC
CDR3aa: CASSLVGTRETQYF

j_gene: TRBJ2-1
v_gene: TRBV10-3
abundance: once
d_gene: NA
CDR3nt: TGTGCCATCAGTGCCGACAATGAGCAGTTCTTC
CDR3aa: CAISADNEQFF

j_gene: TRBJ1-2
v_gene: TRBV5-1
abundance: NA
d_gene: NA
CDR3nt: TGCGCCAGCAGCACACCACAGGGTACCTATGGCTACACCTTC
CDR3aa: CASSTPQGTYGYTF

j_gene: TRBJ1-2
v_gene: TRBV11-2
abundance: once
d_gene: NA
CDR3nt: TGTGCCAGCAGCTTACAGGGGATCTATGGCTACACCTTC
CDR3aa: CASSLQGIYGYTF